One and the same sample provided the 25 T cell receptor beta chains below, sequenced in a study of cytomegalovirus exposure and HLA in healthy donors. Use of 60 Vbeta and 13 Jbeta primers characterized the PCR. Measured with immunoSEQ multiplex PCR; TCRdb has only the in-frame clones, and not every one. This table holds about 180,000 clones, about 86% found once. Sequenced material: PBMCs. The receptors shown here come from a woman aged 25-40 years in good health and CMV-seronegative.

The J gene is TRBJ2-7, the V gene TRBV28; D is unclear. Germline CDR1 is MDHEN and CDR2 is SYDVKM. The length of the CDR3 is 15 residues. V lost 5 bases to trimming and J lost 2 bases, with 16 bases between them. CDR3 DNA sequence: TGTGCCAGCAGTCCGAGACACCGGTTAGCCTACGAGCAGTACTTC. It is translated as CASSPRHRLAYEQYF. Based on the CDR3 plus reference TRBV28 and TRBJ2-7, the full variable domain is DVKVTQSSRYLVKRTGEKVFLECVQDMDHENMFWYRQDPGLGLRLIYFSYDVKMKEKGDIPEGYSVSREKKERFSLILESASTNQTSMYLCASSPRHRLAYEQYFGPGTRLTVT.

This clone was seen only once. The CDR3 loop is CASSVAGQGTEQYF. The CDR3, as DNA: TGTGCCAGCAGCGTAGCTGGACAGGGAACCGAGCAGTACTTC. V and J are TRBV9 and TRBJ2-7; 8 nucleotides match TRBD1. Per germline, CDR1 SGDLS and CDR2 YYNGEE. Trimming took 0 bases from V and 6 from J; bases not matched to a gene: 5. There are 14 residues in the CDR3.

This clone was counted only a few times. The chain employs TRBV25-1 and TRBJ2-7, with a weak D call TRBD1 (6 bases). Per the germline V gene, CDR1 is MGHDK and CDR2 is SYGVNS. Trimming took 0 bases from V and 3 from J, leaving 18 bases between them. The CDR3 covers 17 residues. CDR3 protein: CASSEYEGGMSVYEQYF. CDR3 sequence (DNA): TGTGCCAGCAGTGAATATGAAGGGGGAATGAGTGTCTACGAGCAGTACTTC.

The chain has TRBV7-9 and TRBJ2-1, with 7 bases matching TRBD2. Germline CDR1 SEHNR, CDR2 FQNEAQ (reference sequence). The CDR3 is 16 residues long. J gave up 0 bases and V 4 bases, and 6 bases lay outside the gene matches. The chain's CDR3 is CASSSRAGDSYNEQFF. The CDR3 DNA follows: TGTGCCAGCAGCTCCAGGGCGGGGGACTCCTACAATGAGCAGTTCTTC.

This rearrangement joins TRBV4-1 to TRBJ1-4; maybe TRBD1 (6 bases). V was pared by 0 bases and J by 5 bases, with 22 bases between. Germline CDR1 MGHRA, CDR2 YSYEKL. The CDR3 length is 19 residues. In DNA, the CDR3 is TGCGCCAGCAGCCAAGATTGGGGTACAGGGTCCTCCCGAAATGAAAAACTGTTTTTT. Its translation is CASSQDWGTGSSRNEKLFF.

This clone was seen only a few times. The rearrangement links TRBV27 to TRBJ1-1; 7 nucleotides line up with TRBD1. Germline values: CDR1 MNHEY, CDR2 SMNVEV (reference sequence). The CDR3 has 14 residues. V dropped 2 bases and J dropped 5; count of bases not matched to a gene: 5. The CDR3 spells CASSLDRAGTEAFF. In DNA, the CDR3 is TGTGCCAGCAGTTTAGACAGGGCGGGTACTGAAGCTTTCTTT.

The rearrangement links TRBV4-1 to TRBJ2-7, with TRBD2 matching over 10 bases. The trim removed 1 base at V and 0 bases at J, leaving 0 bases unmatched. In germline, CDR1 is MGHRA, CDR2 YSYEKL. The CDR3 totals 15 residues. CDR3 bases: TGCGCCAGCAGCCAAGCTAGCGGGAGCTCCTACGAGCAGTACTTC. Translation gives CASSQASGSSYEQYF.

The chain links TRBV7-9 to TRBJ2-5, with D hard to call. The CDR3 is made up of 13 amino acids. V dropped 1 base and J dropped 5 bases, with 8 bases sitting between them. Germline values: CDR1 SEHNR, CDR2 FQNEAQ (reference sequence). CDR3 nucleotides: TGTGCCAGCAGCTTAGACTTGTCGGAGACCCAGTACTTC. It is translated as CASSLDLSETQYF.

The sample holds one count of this clone. The V and J genes are TRBV10-3 and TRBJ2-2, with D possibly TRBD1 on 5 matching bases. This CDR3 spans 16 amino acids. V was clipped by 4 bases and J by 6 bases, with 18 bases between them. The germline gives CDR1 ENHRY, CDR2 SYGVKD. The CDR3 sequence: CAISGQGAKGSGELFF. The CDR3 DNA follows: TGTGCCATCAGTGGTCAAGGGGCGAAGGGTTCCGGGGAGCTGTTTTTT.

The chain employs TRBV9 and TRBJ1-2, with 7 bases fitting TRBD1. The CDR3 is made up of 14 amino acids. Germline V gene data show CDR1 as SGDLS and CDR2 as YYNGEE. V lost 0 bases and J lost 9; bases outside the gene matches: 8. The CDR3 DNA reads as TGTGCCAGCAGCGTAGCGAGCGAGGGGGCGAGCTACACCTTC. Translating gives CASSVASEGASYTF.

The chain combines TRBV10-3 with TRBJ1-2, with D possibly matching TRBD1 (6 bases). V was trimmed by 8 bases and J by 2 bases, leaving 15 bases between them. The germline gives CDR1 ENHRY, CDR2 SYGVKD. CDR3 size: 14 residues. The CDR3 DNA reads TGTGCCATCCGTGCGGCAGGGGACAACTATGGCTACACCTTC. As protein: CAIRAAGDNYGYTF.

This chain connects TRBV10-3 to TRBJ2-7, with TRBD1 matching 8 bases. V shed 2 bases, J shed 5 bases, and the junction held 5 bases outside the gene matches. Germline CDR1 and CDR2: ENHRY and SYGVKD. CDR3 length equals 14 residues. In DNA form, the CDR3 reads TGTGCCATCAGTGAGCCGGACAGGGAGGACGAGCAGTACTTC. Amino acids: CAISEPDREDEQYF.

This clone was recorded a few times. The gene calls are TRBV23-1 and TRBJ2-6; D might be TRBD1 (6 bases). TRBV23-1 is an open reading frame whose function is uncertain. V lost 4 bases and J 0 bases, leaving 16 bases between the germline ends. The CDR3 has 18 residues. The CDR3 reads CASSPGGQQSSGANVLTF. CDR3 sequence (DNA): TGCGCCAGCAGTCCCGGTGGACAGCAAAGCTCTGGGGCCAACGTCCTGACTTTC.

The V call is TRBV10-1, the J call TRBJ2-7, with 12 bases lining up with TRBD1. J gave up 3 bases and V 3 bases, and 12 bases lay outside the gene matches. Germline-derived CDR1 and CDR2 are WNHNN and SYGVQD (reference sequence). The CDR3 has 18 amino acids. For the CDR3, the DNA is TGCGCCAGCAGTGATGGGACAGGGGGCATGATGGGCTACTACGAGCAGTACTTC. The encoded protein is CASSDGTGGMMGYYEQYF.

The chain combines TRBV10-3 with TRBJ1-6, with D unclear. Germline-derived CDR1 and CDR2 are ENHRY and SYGVKD. The CDR3 length is 14 residues. V was trimmed by 6 bases and J by 7 bases, leaving 13 bases between them. The DNA for the CDR3 is TGTGCCATCAGCGGGGTCCTAACCAATTCACCCCTCCACTTT. Protein product: CAISGVLTNSPLHF.

The genes are TRBV7-9 and TRBJ2-7; possibly TRBD1 for D (6 bases). Germline V gene lookup returns CDR1 SEHNR and CDR2 FQNEAQ (reference sequence). V was pared by 2 bases and J by 10 bases, with 18 bases between. There are 14 residues in the CDR3. The CDR3 sequence: CASSLTRSGAEQYF. DNA of the CDR3: TGTGCCAGCAGCTTAACCAGGTCAGGGGCGGAACAGTACTTC.

V is TRBV7-9 and J is TRBJ2-2; TRBD1 aligns across 9 bases. V lost 5 bases and J lost 7; bases outside the gene matches: 14. This CDR3 comprises 17 residues. Per germline, CDR1 SEHNR and CDR2 FQNEAQ (reference sequence). The CDR3 DNA reads TGTGCCAGCAGCCAAACAACAGGGGGCGCAGGAAACGGGGAGCTGTTTTTT. Protein sequence: CASSQTTGGAGNGELFF.

This chain joins TRBV5-1 and TRBJ2-5; D gene ambiguous. Trimming cost V 4 bases and J 2 bases, with 9 bases left between them. This CDR3 region has 13 residues. CDR1 and CDR2 (germline): SGHRS, YFSETQ. CDR3 DNA sequence: TGCGCCAGCAGCCCCGACTCACAAGAGACCCAGTACTTC. Its translation is CASSPDSQETQYF.

In its sample, this clone was seen once. The CDR3 nucleotides read TGTGCCAGCGGAAGCCCCACAGGGGTGGGTCGGTTCTTC. Its translation is CASGSPTGVGRFF. This chain joins TRBV6-1 and TRBJ2-1, with 7 bases lining up with TRBD1. Germline loops: CDR1 MNHNS, CDR2 SASEGT. Losses at the gene ends were 8 bases for V and 15 bases for J; bases not matched to a gene: 16. The CDR3 totals 13 residues.

The V gene is TRBV6-6, the J gene TRBJ2-7; tentative D call: TRBD1 (6 bases). The CDR3 has 15 amino acids. V shed 0 bases and J shed 0 bases, with 9 bases lying between them. Germline CDR1 MNHNY, CDR2 SVGAGI (reference sequence). The CDR3 protein is CASSYSGASSYEQYF. CDR3 in DNA: TGTGCCAGCAGTTACTCGGGGGCGAGCTCCTACGAGCAGTACTTC.

The chain uses TRBV28 and TRBJ1-3; no clear D gene. The CDR3 length is 17 residues. From germline, CDR1 is MDHEN and CDR2 SYDVKM. Trimming took 4 bases from V and 1 from J, leaving 17 bases between them. The chain's CDR3 is CASSYITRGSSGNTIYF. As DNA, the CDR3 is TGTGCCAGCAGTTATATAACTCGAGGGAGTTCTGGAAACACCATATATTTT.

The rearrangement links TRBV9 to TRBJ1-1; 11 bases are shared with TRBD1. Per germline, CDR1 SGDLS and CDR2 YYNGEE. The V gene end was trimmed by 0 bases and the J gene end by 4 bases; junction bases not matched to a gene: 11. CDR3 length equals 18 residues. In DNA form, the CDR3 reads TGTGCCAGCAGCGTAGATTGGCGGACAGGGGGCGAGGGCACTGAAGCTTTCTTT. The encoded protein is CASSVDWRTGGEGTEAFF.

This sequence joins TRBV27 and TRBJ2-7; TRBD2 matches 8 bases. Germline values: CDR1 MNHEY, CDR2 SMNVEV (reference sequence). J was trimmed by 4 bases and V by 5 bases; bases with no gene match: 7. The CDR3 totals 14 residues. Here the CDR3 DNA reads TGTGCCAGCAGTCTGCGGGGGGCCCCTTACGAGCAGTACTTC. Amino acids: CASSLRGAPYEQYF.

The chain links TRBV4-1 to TRBJ2-7; perhaps TRBD1 as D (5 bases). The germline V gene has CDR1 MGHRA and CDR2 YSYEKL. This CDR3 spans 15 amino acids. Trimming took 0 bases from V and 3 from J, leaving 12 bases between them. CDR3 sequence: CASSQDQGLGYEQYF. The CDR3 bases are TGCGCCAGCAGCCAAGATCAGGGCCTTGGCTACGAGCAGTACTTC.

The V and J genes are TRBV4-2 and TRBJ2-7, with TRBD1 matching over 7 bases. This CDR3 is 12 amino acids long. Germline CDR1 and CDR2: LGHNA and YNFKEQ. The V segment lost 3 bases and the J segment 7 bases; nucleotides outside the gene matches: 3. In DNA form, the CDR3 reads TGTGCCAGCAGCCACGGGACAGTTGAGCAGTACTTC. Translating gives CASSHGTVEQYF.